Presented here are 13 T cell receptor beta chains from one specimen sequenced in a study of blood T cell repertoires in COVID-19. The assay was immunoSEQ multiplex PCR, and TCRdb's table has in-frame clones only and misses some. Counted here are 250,000 or so clones, roughly 87% occurring once; the ten biggest clones make up around 0.8%. Sequencing used peripheral blood. The origin of the receptors is a woman in her 30s with acute or convalescent COVID-19.

CDR3 nucleotide sequence: TGCGCCAGCAGCCGCGATTCGGGGGAGGACACAGATACGCAGTATTTT. It translates to CASSRDSGEDTDTQYF. The chain couples TRBV4-3 to TRBJ2-3, with D possibly matching TRBD2 (6 bases). This CDR3 region has 16 residues. The germline CDR1 and CDR2 sequences are LGHNA and YSLEER. V was trimmed by 4 bases and J by 2 bases, leaving 16 bases between them.

The chain joins TRBV7-9 to TRBJ2-5; D is perhaps TRBD2 (5 bases). Germline CDR1 and CDR2: SEHNR and FQNEAQ (reference sequence). V lost 2 bases and J lost 3, with 10 bases in between. The CDR3 loop spans 14 amino acids. The CDR3 is CASSLSGPKETQYF. Written as DNA, the CDR3 is TGTGCCAGCAGCTTAAGCGGACCAAAAGAGACCCAGTACTTC.

This chain links TRBV6-6 with TRBJ2-1, with 9 bases lining up with TRBD2. The CDR3 is 18 residues long. CDR1 and CDR2 (germline): MNHNY, SVGAGI (reference sequence). The ends lost 5 bases at V and 0 bases at J; junction bases unmatched: 11. DNA of the CDR3: TGTGCCAGCAGTCCCCTAGGTAGCGGGAGTCGCTCCTACAATGAGCAGTTCTTC. As protein: CASSPLGSGSRSYNEQFF.

This rearrangement joins TRBV3-1 (or the pseudogene TRBV3-2) to TRBJ1-1; a possible D gene is TRBD1 (5 bases). The CDR3 sequence is 13 residues long. Trimming stripped 2 bases from V and 5 bases from J, with 9 bases between. CDR1 and CDR2 from the germline V gene are LGHDT and YNNKEL (reference sequence). The CDR3 spells CASSQWGGTEAFF. CDR3 coding DNA: TGTGCCAGCAGCCAATGGGGGGGGACTGAAGCTTTCTTT.

The chain is built from TRBV18 and TRBJ2-1, with TRBD2 matching over 8 bases. Unmatched junction bases numbered 4, after V lost 3 bases and J lost 0 bases. Germline V CDR1 and CDR2: KGHSH, LQKENI. The CDR3 runs to 16 residues. CDR3 in DNA: TGTGCCAGCTCACCCGGGGGGGTAAGCTCCTACAATGAGCAGTTCTTC. This sequence encodes CASSPGGVSSYNEQFF.

V and J are TRBV19 and TRBJ1-3, with D possibly being TRBD1 (5 bases). Germline CDR1 and CDR2: LNHDA and SQIVND (reference sequence). V lost 3 bases and J lost 2, with 11 bases in between. The CDR3 is made up of 15 amino acids. CDR3 DNA: TGTGCCAGTAGTATTCTGGGGGGAGCTGGAAACACCATATATTTT. This sequence encodes CASSILGGAGNTIYF.

The CDR3 bases are TGTGCCAGCTCATCAGGACCAGCGGAGAAACTGTTTTTT. Its protein is CASSSGPAEKLFF. This chain links TRBV18 with TRBJ1-4; D not certain. Per the germline V gene, CDR1 is KGHSH and CDR2 is LQKENI. This CDR3 is built from 13 residues. Deletions cut 5 bases from V and 11 bases from J, with 15 bases between.

The chain has TRBV9 and TRBJ2-7, with D perhaps TRBD2 (5 bases). CDR1 SGDLS and CDR2 YYNGEE come from the germline V gene. The CDR3 consists of 15 residues. V lost 0 bases, J lost 3 bases, and 13 bases lay in between. The CDR3 DNA sequence: TGTGCCAGCAGCGTAGAGGACGGGAACGGCTACGAGCAGTACTTC. It encodes CASSVEDGNGYEQYF.

This clone was observed a single time. The V call is TRBV7-9, the J call TRBJ1-1, with no clear D. Germline CDR1 is SEHNR and CDR2 is FQNEAQ (reference sequence). V lost 5 bases and J lost 8, with 15 bases in between. The CDR3 covers 13 residues. For the CDR3, the DNA is TGTGCCAGCAGCCCTCAGGTTTTGCAGGAAGCTTTCTTT. It codes for CASSPQVLQEAFF.

V usage is TRBV3-1 (or the pseudogene TRBV3-2) and J usage is TRBJ2-5, with 7 bases fitting TRBD2. Looked up from germline, CDR1 is LGHDT and CDR2 is YNNKEL (reference sequence). V lost 0 bases, J lost 2 bases, and 9 bases stayed unmatched. CDR3 length equals 17 residues. In nucleotides, the CDR3 is TGTGCCAGCAGCCAAGATCCGGGGGGAGGGCTACAAGAGACCCAGTACTTC. Translated, it gives CASSQDPGGGLQETQYF.

This chain joins TRBV30 and TRBJ1-1; no reliable D call. The CDR3 has 11 amino acids. Trimming stripped 4 bases from V and 0 bases from J, with 3 bases between. CDR1 and CDR2 from the germline V gene are GTSNPN and SVGIG (reference sequence). The DNA for the CDR3 is TGTGCCTGGACTCTGAACACTGAAGCTTTCTTT. Translated: CAWTLNTEAFF.

This chain connects TRBV7-8 to TRBJ1-3; the D is unclear. The germline gives CDR1 SGHVS, CDR2 FQNEAQ. V was pared by 2 bases and J by 0 bases, with 11 bases between. This CDR3 has 16 residues. The CDR3 DNA reads as TGTGCCAGCAGCTTACTTCCGGGGAGCTCTGGAAACACCATATATTTT. It codes for CASSLLPGSSGNTIYF.

The V gene is TRBV6-5, the J gene TRBJ1-6; TRBD1 aligns across 7 bases. The CDR3 sequence is 15 residues long. The ends lost 8 bases at V and 4 bases at J; junction bases unmatched: 8. The germline CDR1 and CDR2 sequences are MNHEY and SVGAGI. For the CDR3, the DNA is TGTGCCAGCGCCACAGGGGCCCGTTATAATTCACCCCTCCACTTT. This gives the protein CASATGARYNSPLHF.